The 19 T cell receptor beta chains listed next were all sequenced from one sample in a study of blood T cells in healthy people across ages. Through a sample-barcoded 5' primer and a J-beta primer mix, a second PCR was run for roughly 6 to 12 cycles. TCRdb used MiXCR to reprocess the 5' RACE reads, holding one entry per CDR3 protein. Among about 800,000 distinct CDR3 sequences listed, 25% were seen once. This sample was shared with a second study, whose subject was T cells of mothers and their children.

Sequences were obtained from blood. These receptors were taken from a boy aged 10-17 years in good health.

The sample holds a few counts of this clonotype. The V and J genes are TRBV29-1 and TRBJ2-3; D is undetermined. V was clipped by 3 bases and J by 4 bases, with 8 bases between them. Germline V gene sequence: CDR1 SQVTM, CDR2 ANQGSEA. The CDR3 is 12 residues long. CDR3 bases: TGCAGCGTTGACAGGACCGCAGATACGCAGTATTTT. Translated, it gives CSVDRTADTQYF.

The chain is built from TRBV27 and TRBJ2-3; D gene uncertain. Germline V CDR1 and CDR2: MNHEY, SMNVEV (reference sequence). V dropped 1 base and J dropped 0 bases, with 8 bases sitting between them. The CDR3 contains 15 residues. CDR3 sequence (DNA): TGTGCCAGCAGTTTATTTTGGCTGAGCACAGATACGCAGTATTTT. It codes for CASSLFWLSTDTQYF.

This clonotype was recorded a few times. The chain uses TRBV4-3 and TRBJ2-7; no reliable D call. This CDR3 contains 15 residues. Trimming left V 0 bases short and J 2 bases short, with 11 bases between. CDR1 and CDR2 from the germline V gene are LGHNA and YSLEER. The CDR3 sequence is CASSQDYLEAYEQYF. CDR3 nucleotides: TGCGCCAGCAGCCAAGATTACCTAGAGGCCTACGAGCAGTACTTC.

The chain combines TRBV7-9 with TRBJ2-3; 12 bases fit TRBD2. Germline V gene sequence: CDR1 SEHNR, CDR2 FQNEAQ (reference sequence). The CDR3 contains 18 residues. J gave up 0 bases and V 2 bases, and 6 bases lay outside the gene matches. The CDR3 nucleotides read TGTGCCAGCAGCTTACCGGGACTAGCGGGCGAGAGCACAGATACGCAGTATTTT. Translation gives CASSLPGLAGESTDTQYF.

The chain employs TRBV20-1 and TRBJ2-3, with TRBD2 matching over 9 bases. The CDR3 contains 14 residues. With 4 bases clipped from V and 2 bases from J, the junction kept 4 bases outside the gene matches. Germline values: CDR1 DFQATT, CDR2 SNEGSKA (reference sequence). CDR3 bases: TGCAGTGCTACACCGGGACTAGCCACAGATACGCAGTATTTT. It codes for CSATPGLATDTQYF.

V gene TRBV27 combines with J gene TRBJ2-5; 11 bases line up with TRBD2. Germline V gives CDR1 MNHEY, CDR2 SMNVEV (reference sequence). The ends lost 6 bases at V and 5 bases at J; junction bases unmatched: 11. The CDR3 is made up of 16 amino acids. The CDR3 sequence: CASSQISGGAGETQYF. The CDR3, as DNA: TGTGCCAGCAGCCAAATTAGCGGGGGGGCCGGGGAGACCCAGTACTTC.

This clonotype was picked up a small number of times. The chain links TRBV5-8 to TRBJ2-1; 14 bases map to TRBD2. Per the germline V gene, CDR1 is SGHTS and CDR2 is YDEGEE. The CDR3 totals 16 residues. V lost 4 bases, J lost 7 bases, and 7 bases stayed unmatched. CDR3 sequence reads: CASSKWTSGRMNEQFF. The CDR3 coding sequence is TGTGCCAGCAGCAAATGGACTAGCGGGAGGATGAATGAGCAGTTCTTC.

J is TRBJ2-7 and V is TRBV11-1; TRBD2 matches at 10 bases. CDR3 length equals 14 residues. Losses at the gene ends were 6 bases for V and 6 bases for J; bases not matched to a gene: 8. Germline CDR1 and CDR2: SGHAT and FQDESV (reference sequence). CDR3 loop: CASSLGLAGAEQYF. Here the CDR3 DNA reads TGTGCCAGCAGTTTGGGCCTAGCGGGAGCCGAGCAGTACTTC.

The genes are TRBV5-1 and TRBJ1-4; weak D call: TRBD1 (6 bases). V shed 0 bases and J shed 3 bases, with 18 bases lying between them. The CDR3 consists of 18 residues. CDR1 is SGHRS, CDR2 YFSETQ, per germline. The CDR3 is CASSLGPTGKAANEKLFF. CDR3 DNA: TGCGCCAGCAGCTTGGGGCCTACAGGGAAGGCGGCTAATGAAAAACTGTTTTTT.

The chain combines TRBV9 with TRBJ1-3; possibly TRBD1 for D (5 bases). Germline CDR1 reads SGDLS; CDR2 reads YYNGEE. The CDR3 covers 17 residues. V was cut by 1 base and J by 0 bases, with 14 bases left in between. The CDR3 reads CASSVQRAGSSGNTIYF. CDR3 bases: TGTGCCAGCAGCGTACAGCGGGCAGGGAGCTCTGGAAACACCATATATTTT.

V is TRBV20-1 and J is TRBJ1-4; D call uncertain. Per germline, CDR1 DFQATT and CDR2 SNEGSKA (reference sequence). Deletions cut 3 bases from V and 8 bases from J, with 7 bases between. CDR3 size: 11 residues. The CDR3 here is CSASKGEKLFF. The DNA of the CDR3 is TGCAGTGCTAGTAAGGGAGAAAAACTGTTTTTT.

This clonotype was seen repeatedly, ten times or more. CDR3 coding DNA: TGCAGCGTTGCCCCCCGAGACCTAAATGAAAAACTGTTTTTT. Amino acid sequence: CSVAPRDLNEKLFF. The V and J genes are TRBV29-1 and TRBJ1-4; D gene unclear. CDR1 SQVTM and CDR2 ANQGSEA come from the germline V gene. The V end lost 4 bases, the J end lost 5 bases, and 14 bases lay between the germline ends. The CDR3 loop spans 14 amino acids.

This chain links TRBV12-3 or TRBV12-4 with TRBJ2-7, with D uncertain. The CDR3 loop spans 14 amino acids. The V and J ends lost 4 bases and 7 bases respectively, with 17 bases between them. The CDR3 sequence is CASSSVMYTGEQYF. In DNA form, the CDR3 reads TGTGCCAGCAGTTCGGTAATGTATACCGGGGAGCAGTACTTC.

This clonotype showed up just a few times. This CDR3 is CSAWDRALPAPLHF. The CDR3 coding sequence is TGCAGTGCTTGGGACAGGGCCCTCCCGGCACCCCTCCACTTT. This chain joins TRBV20-1 and TRBJ1-6; TRBD1 agrees at 9 bases. Looked up from germline, CDR1 is DFQATT and CDR2 is SNEGSKA (reference sequence). With V trimmed by 5 bases and J by 11 bases, 10 bases remained unmatched. This CDR3 has 14 residues.

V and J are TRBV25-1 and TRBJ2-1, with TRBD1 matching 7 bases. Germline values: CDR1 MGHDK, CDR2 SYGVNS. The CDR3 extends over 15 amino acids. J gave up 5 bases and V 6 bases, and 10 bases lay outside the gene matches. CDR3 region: CASSIQGLFNNEQFF. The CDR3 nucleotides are TGTGCCAGCAGCATACAGGGGTTATTTAACAATGAGCAGTTCTTC.

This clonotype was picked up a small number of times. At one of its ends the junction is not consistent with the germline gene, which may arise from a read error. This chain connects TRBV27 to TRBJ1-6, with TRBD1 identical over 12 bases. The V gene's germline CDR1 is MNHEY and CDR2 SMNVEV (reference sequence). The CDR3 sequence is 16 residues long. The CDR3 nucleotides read TGTGCCTGCAGTTTTTCCGGGACAGGGGGCGATTCACCCCTCCACTTT. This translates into CACSFSGTGGDSPLHF.

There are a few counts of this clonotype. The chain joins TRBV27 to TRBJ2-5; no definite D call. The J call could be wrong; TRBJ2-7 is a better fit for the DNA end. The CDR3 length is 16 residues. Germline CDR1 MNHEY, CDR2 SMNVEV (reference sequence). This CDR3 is CASSLEGIVMVHEQYF. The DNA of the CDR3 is TGTGCCAGCAGTTTAGAAGGAATCGTAATGGTTCACGAGCAGTACTTC.

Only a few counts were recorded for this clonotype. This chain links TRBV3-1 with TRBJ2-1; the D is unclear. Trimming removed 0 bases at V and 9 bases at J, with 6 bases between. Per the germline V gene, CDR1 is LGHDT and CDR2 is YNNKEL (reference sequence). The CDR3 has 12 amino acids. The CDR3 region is CASSQERAEQFF. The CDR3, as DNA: TGTGCCAGCAGCCAAGAACGGGCTGAGCAGTTCTTC.

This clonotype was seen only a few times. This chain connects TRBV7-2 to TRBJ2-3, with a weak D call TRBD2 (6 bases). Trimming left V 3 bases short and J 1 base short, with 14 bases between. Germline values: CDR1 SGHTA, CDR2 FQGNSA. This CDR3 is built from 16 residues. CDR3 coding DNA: TGTGCCAGCAGCTTTCGGCGGGACCCTGGCACAGATACGCAGTATTTT. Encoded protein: CASSFRRDPGTDTQYF.